Shown below are 19 T cell receptor beta chains from a single sample sequenced in a study of vaccination and CD4 T cells after COVID-19. Antigens of these TCRs are unknown. CD4+ T cells that had been cultured provided DNA sequenced with the Oncomine TCR Beta short-read assay. TCRdb passed the PCR reads through MiXCR, listing each CDR3 protein once. The data contain 6,500 to 10,000 distinct CDR3 sequences, around 70% of them singletons. Treatment denoted: 10-day PBMC culture with coronavirus spike peptide pools or control peptides (ViraFEST assay). The sequencing input was CD4+ T cells from blood, cultured in vitro. The receptors were gathered from a human donor who had recovered from COVID-19.

V usage is TRBV25-1 and J usage is TRBJ1-4; 8 nucleotides line up with TRBD1. Trimming removed 4 bases from V and 2 bases from J; junction bases left unmatched: 3. Germline V gives CDR1 MGHDK, CDR2 SYGVNS. CDR3 size: 15 residues. CDR3 sequence: CASSVQGVTNEKLFF. The CDR3 nucleotides read TGTGCCAGCAGTGTACAGGGGGTCACTAATGAAAAACTGTTTTTT.

The chain links TRBV6-5 to TRBJ1-1; D unresolved. This CDR3 has 12 residues. Trimming took 0 bases from V and 8 from J, leaving 7 bases between them. Germline V gene lookup returns CDR1 MNHEY and CDR2 SVGAGI. CDR3 residues: CASSYSGSEAFF. CDR3 DNA: TGTGCCAGCAGTTACTCTGGGTCGGAAGCTTTCTTT.

The gene calls are TRBV5-1 and TRBJ1-1, with TRBD1 matching over 8 bases. The CDR3 runs 13 residues. Germline assignment: CDR1 SGHRS and CDR2 YFSETQ. The V and J ends lost 4 bases and 3 bases, in that order; junction bases with no gene match: 2. This CDR3 reads CASSMTGDTEAFF. DNA of the CDR3: TGCGCCAGCAGCATGACAGGGGACACTGAAGCTTTCTTT.

The chain combines TRBV12-3 or TRBV12-4 with TRBJ2-5, with 8 bases aligning to TRBD2. With V trimmed by 8 bases and J by 4 bases, 18 bases remained unmatched. This CDR3 has 17 amino acids. The CDR3 DNA sequence: TGTGCCAGCCGCCGGGAGGCGGGAGGTGAGGTCGGAGAGACCCAGTACTTC. Translated: CASRREAGGEVGETQYF.

CDR3 nucleotide sequence: TGTGCCAGCCCCCGCCAAGGGGAATATATGAACACTGAAGCTTTCTTT. This encodes CASPRQGEYMNTEAFF. The V and J genes are TRBV6-1 and TRBJ1-1; D may be TRBD1 (5 bases). This CDR3 spans 16 amino acids. The germline V gene encodes CDR1 MNHNS and CDR2 SASEGT. V dropped 8 bases and J dropped 0 bases, with 19 bases sitting between them.

This clonotype was observed a handful of times. The chain links TRBV20-1 to TRBJ2-7, with TRBD1 matching 9 bases. Looked up from germline, CDR1 is DFQATT and CDR2 is SNEGSKA (reference sequence). The CDR3 covers 15 residues. V lost 6 bases, J lost 0 bases, and 9 bases stayed unmatched. Written as DNA, the CDR3 is TGCAGTGCCCAATTCCGGGACAGGGACTCCTACGAGCAGTACTTC. This codes for CSAQFRDRDSYEQYF.

This rearrangement joins TRBV27 to TRBJ1-5; a weak D match, TRBD1 (6 bases). V was pared by 5 bases and J by 4 bases, with 18 bases between. This CDR3 comprises 16 residues. Germline V lookup: CDR1 MNHEY, CDR2 SMNVEV (reference sequence). The CDR3 loop reads CASSPGTPRGNQPQHF. The CDR3 DNA is TGTGCCAGCAGTCCGGGGACACCTCGAGGTAATCAGCCCCAGCATTTT.

The chain has TRBV5-4 and TRBJ1-1; the D is unclear. V was cut by 3 bases and J by 10 bases, with 22 bases left in between. The CDR3 has 15 amino acids. Germline CDR1 and CDR2: SGHNT and YYREEE (reference sequence). The CDR3 reads CASSSIATGSAGAFF. DNA of the CDR3: TGTGCCAGCAGCTCCATCGCTACGGGCTCGGCGGGAGCTTTCTTT.

CDR3 amino acids: CASSYSIGGAEAFF. In DNA, the CDR3 is TGTGCCAGCAGTTACTCGATAGGGGGGGCTGAAGCTTTCTTT. The chain employs TRBV6-5 and TRBJ1-1; tentative D call: TRBD1 (6 bases). The CDR3 contains 14 residues. Germline loops: CDR1 MNHEY, CDR2 SVGAGI. Trimming stripped 0 bases from V and 6 bases from J, with 11 bases between.

The V and J genes are TRBV19 and TRBJ1-2; D call uncertain. CDR1 is LNHDA, CDR2 SQIVND, per germline (reference sequence). CDR3 length equals 13 residues. Trimming shortened V by 6 bases and J by 8 bases, and 16 bases separated the two germline ends. CDR3 in amino acids: CASSTWVPTGYTF. DNA of the CDR3: TGTGCCAGTAGCACGTGGGTCCCAACCGGCTACACCTTC.

The V and J genes are TRBV5-5 and TRBJ2-3; D is undetermined. The length of the CDR3 is 12 residues. Trimming shortened V by 4 bases and J by 6 bases, and 9 bases separated the two germline ends. CDR1 and CDR2 (germline): SGHKS, YYEKEE (reference sequence). The CDR3 sequence is CASSQKADTQYF. DNA of the CDR3: TGTGCCAGCAGCCAGAAGGCGGATACGCAGTATTTT.

The count of this clonotype is one. The rearrangement uses TRBV7-9 and TRBJ1-6; D perhaps matches TRBD1 (6 bases). Germline V gives CDR1 SEHNR, CDR2 FQNEAQ (reference sequence). With 3 bases removed from V and 0 bases from J, the gap between germline ends came to 9 bases. This CDR3 contains 16 residues. CDR3 DNA sequence: TGTGCCAGCAGCTTCCGACAGGCCTCCTATAATTCACCCCTCCACTTT. Its protein product is CASSFRQASYNSPLHF.

The rearrangement uses TRBV19 and TRBJ1-2, with 9 bases aligning to TRBD1. CDR1 is LNHDA, CDR2 SQIVND, per germline (reference sequence). CDR3 length equals 15 residues. The junction had 7 bases not matched to a gene; V was cut back by 5 bases and J by 3 bases. CDR3: CASSSYRGLDYGYTF. As DNA, the CDR3 is TGTGCCAGTAGTTCCTACAGGGGGCTGGACTATGGCTACACCTTC.

This chain uses TRBV6-5 with TRBJ2-3, with D possibly matching TRBD2 (5 bases). Germline V gene lookup returns CDR1 MNHEY and CDR2 SVGAGI. CDR3 length equals 15 residues. V was cut by 2 bases and J by 2 bases, with 11 bases left in between. DNA of the CDR3: TGTGCCAGCAGTTACCGTGGGGAGAACACAGATACGCAGTATTTT. Its protein product is CASSYRGENTDTQYF.

The CDR3 reads CASSSIGNTQYF. CDR3 nucleotide sequence: TGTGCCAGCAGTTCCATCGGAAATACGCAGTATTTT. V usage is TRBV11-2 and J usage is TRBJ2-3, with no clear D. Per the germline V gene, CDR1 is SGHAT and CDR2 is FQNNGV. This CDR3 has 12 residues. The V gene lost 6 bases and the J gene lost 7 bases, with 11 bases spanning the gap.

The chain links TRBV5-1 to TRBJ1-1, with D possibly TRBD1 on 6 matching bases. V was clipped by 4 bases and J by 1 base, with 11 bases between them. CDR1 is SGHRS and CDR2 is YFSETQ in the germline V gene. The CDR3 consists of 14 residues. The CDR3 DNA is TGCGCCAGCAGCCCGGGGGGGCAGAACACTGAAGCTTTCTTT. It specifies CASSPGGQNTEAFF.

The gene calls are TRBV20-1 and TRBJ1-2, with 10 positions matching TRBD1. After removal of 0 bases from V and 2 bases from J, the junction contained 3 bases not matched to a gene. The CDR3 is 15 amino acids. The germline V gene encodes CDR1 DFQATT and CDR2 SNEGSKA (reference sequence). The CDR3 coding sequence is TGCAGTGCTAGAGATCGGGACAGGGGAAACTATGGCTACACCTTC. This gives the protein CSARDRDRGNYGYTF.

This rearrangement joins TRBV7-9 to TRBJ2-2; D may be TRBD2 (6 bases). Germline V gene lookup returns CDR1 SEHNR and CDR2 FQNEAQ (reference sequence). The CDR3 consists of 15 residues. With 4 bases removed from V and 4 bases from J, the gap between germline ends came to 13 bases. The DNA for the CDR3 is TGTGCCAGCAGCTGGGGGGAGACGGGCACCGGGGAGCTGTTTTTT. Translated, it gives CASSWGETGTGELFF.

This chain links TRBV15 with TRBJ2-3; 13 positions match TRBD2. J lost 2 bases, V lost 5 bases, and 4 bases had no gene match. This CDR3 spans 16 amino acids. CDR1 is LNHNV and CDR2 is YYDKDF in the germline V gene (reference sequence). CDR3 sequence reads: CATSVGTSGVTDTQYF. Written as DNA, the CDR3 is TGTGCCACCAGCGTCGGGACTAGCGGGGTCACAGATACGCAGTATTTT.